This entry describes one T cell receptor (beta chain). CDR3 length: 14 amino acids. Germline assignment: CDR1 ENHRY and CDR2 SYGVKD. The V and J ends lost 0 bases and 4 bases respectively, with 9 bases between them. This record comes from a study of siplizumab effects on memory and regulatory T cells. Profiling relied on immunoSEQ multiplex PCR, and the TCRdb table lists in-frame clones only, not all of them. The data contain roughly 68,000 clones, roughly 97% of them singletons. The receptor comes from a human donor in good health. The specimen sequenced was naive CD8+ T cells sorted from blood. J is TRBJ1-2 and V is TRBV10-3, with D tentatively TRBD1 (6 bases). CDR3 residues: CAISESDSSYGYTF. The CDR3 DNA sequence: TGTGCCATCAGTGAGTCGGACAGTTCCTATGGCTACACCTTC.